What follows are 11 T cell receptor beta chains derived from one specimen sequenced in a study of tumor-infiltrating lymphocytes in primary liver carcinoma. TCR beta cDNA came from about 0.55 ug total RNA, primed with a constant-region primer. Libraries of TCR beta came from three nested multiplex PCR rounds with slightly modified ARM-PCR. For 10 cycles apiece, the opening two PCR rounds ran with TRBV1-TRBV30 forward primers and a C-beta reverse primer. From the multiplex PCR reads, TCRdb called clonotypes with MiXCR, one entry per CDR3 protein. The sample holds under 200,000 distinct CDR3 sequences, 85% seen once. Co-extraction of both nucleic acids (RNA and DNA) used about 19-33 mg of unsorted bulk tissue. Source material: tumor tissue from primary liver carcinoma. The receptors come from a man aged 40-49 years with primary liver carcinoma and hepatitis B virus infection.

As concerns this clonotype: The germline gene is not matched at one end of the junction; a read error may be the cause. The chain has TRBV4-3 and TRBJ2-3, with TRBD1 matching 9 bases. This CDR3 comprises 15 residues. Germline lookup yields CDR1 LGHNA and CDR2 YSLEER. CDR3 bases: TGCGCCAGCAGCCGCCGACAGGGGGGAATAGATACGCAGTGTTTT. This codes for CASSRRQGGIDTQCF.

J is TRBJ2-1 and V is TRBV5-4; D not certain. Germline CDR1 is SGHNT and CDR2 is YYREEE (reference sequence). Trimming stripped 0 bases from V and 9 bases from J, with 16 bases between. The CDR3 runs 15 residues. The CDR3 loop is CASSLDASSYIEQFF. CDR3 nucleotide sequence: TGTGCCAGCAGCTTGGATGCCTCCTCCTATATTGAGCAGTTCTTC.

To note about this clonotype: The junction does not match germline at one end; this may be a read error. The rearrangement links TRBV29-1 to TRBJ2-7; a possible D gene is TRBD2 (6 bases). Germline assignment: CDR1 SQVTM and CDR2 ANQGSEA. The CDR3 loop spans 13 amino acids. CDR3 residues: CSVEWRGAYEQYF. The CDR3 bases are TGCAGTGTTGAATGGCGGGGAGCGTACGAGCAGTACTTC.

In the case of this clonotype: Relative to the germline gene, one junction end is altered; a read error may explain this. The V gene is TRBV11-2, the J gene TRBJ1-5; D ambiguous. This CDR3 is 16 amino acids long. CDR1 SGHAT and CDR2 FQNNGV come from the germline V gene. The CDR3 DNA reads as TGTGTCAGCAGCTTAGGAGACACGGGTTGGGCTCAGGCCCAGCATTTT. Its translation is CVSSLGDTGWAQAQHF.

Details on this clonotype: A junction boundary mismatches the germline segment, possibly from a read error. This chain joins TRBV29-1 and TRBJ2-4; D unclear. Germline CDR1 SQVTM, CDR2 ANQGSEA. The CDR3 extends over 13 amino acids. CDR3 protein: CRVAPTRLHEQYF. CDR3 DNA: TGCAGAGTTGCCCCGACAAGGCTCCACGAGCAATACTTC.

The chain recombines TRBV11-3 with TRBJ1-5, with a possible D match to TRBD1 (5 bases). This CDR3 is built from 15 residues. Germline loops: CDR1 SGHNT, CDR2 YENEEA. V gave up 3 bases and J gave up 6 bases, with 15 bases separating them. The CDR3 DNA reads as TGTGCCAGCAGCTTTAATTTGGGGGTGGCTCAGCCCCAGCATTTT. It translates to CASSFNLGVAQPQHF.

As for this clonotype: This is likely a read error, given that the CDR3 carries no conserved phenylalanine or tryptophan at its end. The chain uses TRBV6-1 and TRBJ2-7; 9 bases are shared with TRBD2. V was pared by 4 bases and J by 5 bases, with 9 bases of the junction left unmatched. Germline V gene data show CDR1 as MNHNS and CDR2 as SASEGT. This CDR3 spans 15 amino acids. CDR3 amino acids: CASSVSTSGSHEQYY. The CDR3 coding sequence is TGTGCCAGCAGTGTCTCGACTAGCGGATCCCACGAGCAGTACTAC.

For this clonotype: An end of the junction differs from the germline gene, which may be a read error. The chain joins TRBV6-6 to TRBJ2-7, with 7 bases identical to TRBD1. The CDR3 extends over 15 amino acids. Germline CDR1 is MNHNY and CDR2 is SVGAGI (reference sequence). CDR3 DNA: TGTGCTAGCAGTCCGCGACAGGGACCGTTCTACGAGAAGTATTTC. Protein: CASSPRQGPFYEKYF.

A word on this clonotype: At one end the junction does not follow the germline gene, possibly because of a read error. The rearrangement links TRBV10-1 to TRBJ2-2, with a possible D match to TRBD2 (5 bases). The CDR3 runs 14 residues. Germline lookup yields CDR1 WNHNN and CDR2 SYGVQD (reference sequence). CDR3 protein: CARSDGTVTGELLF. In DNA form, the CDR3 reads TGCGCCAGGTCCGACGGCACAGTCACCGGGGAGCTGCTTTTT.

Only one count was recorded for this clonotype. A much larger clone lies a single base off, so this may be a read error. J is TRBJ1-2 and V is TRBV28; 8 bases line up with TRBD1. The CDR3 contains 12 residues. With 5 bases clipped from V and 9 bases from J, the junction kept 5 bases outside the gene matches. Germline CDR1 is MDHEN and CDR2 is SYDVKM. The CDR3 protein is CASSLTGGCYTF. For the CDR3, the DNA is TGTGCCAGCAGTCTCACAGGGGGATGCTACACCTTC.

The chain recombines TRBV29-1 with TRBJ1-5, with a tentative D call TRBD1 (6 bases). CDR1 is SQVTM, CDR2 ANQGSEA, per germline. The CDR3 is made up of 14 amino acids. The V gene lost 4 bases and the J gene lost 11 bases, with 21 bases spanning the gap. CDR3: CSVGYTGNRRAQHF. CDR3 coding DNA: TGCAGCGTTGGATACACAGGGAACCGACGGGCCCAGCATTTT.